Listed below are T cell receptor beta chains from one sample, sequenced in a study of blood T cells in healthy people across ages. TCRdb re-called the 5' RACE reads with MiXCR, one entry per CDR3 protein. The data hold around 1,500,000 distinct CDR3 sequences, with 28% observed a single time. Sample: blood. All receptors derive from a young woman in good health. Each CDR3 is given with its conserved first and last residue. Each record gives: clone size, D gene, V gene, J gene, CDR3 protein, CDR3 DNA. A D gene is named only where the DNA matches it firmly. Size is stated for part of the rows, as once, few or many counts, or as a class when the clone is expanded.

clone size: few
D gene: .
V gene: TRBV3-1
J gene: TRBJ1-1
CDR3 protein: CASSQESSGTEAFF
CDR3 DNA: TGTGCCAGCAGCCAAGAATCTTCGGGAACTGAAGCTTTCTTT

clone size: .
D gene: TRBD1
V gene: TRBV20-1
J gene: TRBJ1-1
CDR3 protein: CSASARDRVRAEAFF
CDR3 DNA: TGCAGTGCTAGTGCCAGGGACAGGGTTCGGGCTGAAGCTTTCTTT

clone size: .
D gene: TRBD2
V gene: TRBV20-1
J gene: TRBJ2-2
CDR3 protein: CSARDDRTGGGNTGELFF
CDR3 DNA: TGCAGTGCTAGAGACGACCGAACCGGCGGGGGGAACACCGGGGAGCTGTTTTTT

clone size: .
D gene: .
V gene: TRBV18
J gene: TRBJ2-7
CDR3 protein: CASSPSAGVSYEQYF
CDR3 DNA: TGTGCCAGCTCACCATCAGCAGGGGTCTCCTACGAGCAGTACTTC

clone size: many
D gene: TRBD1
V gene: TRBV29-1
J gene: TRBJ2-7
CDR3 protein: CSVANRGYEQYF
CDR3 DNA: TGCAGCGTTGCGAACAGGGGTTACGAGCAGTACTTC

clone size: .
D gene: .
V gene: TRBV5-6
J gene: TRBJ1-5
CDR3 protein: CASSRRDIRQPQHF
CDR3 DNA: TGTGCCAGCAGCCGCCGGGACATCCGACAGCCCCAGCATTTT

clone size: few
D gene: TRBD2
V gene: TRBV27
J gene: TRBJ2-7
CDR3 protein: CASSLSGGGGTYEQYF
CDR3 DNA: TGTGCCAGCAGTCTCAGCGGAGGCGGGGGGACCTACGAGCAGTACTTC

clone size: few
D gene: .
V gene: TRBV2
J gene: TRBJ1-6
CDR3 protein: CASRTANSPLHF
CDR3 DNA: TGTGCCAGCAGGACCGCGAATTCACCCCTCCACTTT

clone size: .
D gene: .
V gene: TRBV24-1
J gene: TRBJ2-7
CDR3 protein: CATSAGGLGYEQYF
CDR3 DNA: TGTGCCACCAGTGCCGGAGGGCTAGGGTACGAGCAGTACTTC

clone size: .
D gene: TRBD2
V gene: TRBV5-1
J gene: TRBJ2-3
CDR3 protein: CASRRGVTDTQYF
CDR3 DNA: TGCGCCAGCAGGCGGGGGGTCACAGATACGCAGTATTTT

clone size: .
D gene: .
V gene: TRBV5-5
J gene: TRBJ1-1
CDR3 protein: CASSPSGHWGGLGTEAFF
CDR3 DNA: TGTGCCAGCAGCCCATCAGGTCATTGGGGAGGGTTGGGGACTGAAGCTTTCTTT

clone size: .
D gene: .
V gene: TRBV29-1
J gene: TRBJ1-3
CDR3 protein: CSVELDGNTIYF
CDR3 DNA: TGCAGCGTTGAGTTAGATGGAAACACCATATATTTT

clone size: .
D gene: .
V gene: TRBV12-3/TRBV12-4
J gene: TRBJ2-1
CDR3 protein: CASSLFPTAYNEQFF
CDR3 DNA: TGTGCCAGCAGTTTATTCCCAACAGCTTACAATGAGCAGTTCTTC

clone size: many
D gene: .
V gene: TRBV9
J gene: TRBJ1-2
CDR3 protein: CASSVAETNYGYTF
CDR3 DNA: TGTGCCAGCAGCGTAGCTGAGACTAACTATGGCTACACCTTC

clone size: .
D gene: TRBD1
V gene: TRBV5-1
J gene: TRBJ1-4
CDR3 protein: CASSYGQGKEKLFF
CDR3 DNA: TGCGCCAGCAGCTATGGACAGGGAAAAGAAAAACTGTTTTTT

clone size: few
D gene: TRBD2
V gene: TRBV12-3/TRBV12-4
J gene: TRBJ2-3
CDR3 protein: CASTRGGRRTDTQYF
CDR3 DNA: TGTGCCAGCACCCGAGGCGGGAGGAGGACAGATACGCAGTATTTT

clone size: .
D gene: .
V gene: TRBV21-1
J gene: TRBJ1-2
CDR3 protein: CASSIHRVYNYGYTF
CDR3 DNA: TGTGCCAGCAGCATCCACAGGGTTTATAACTATGGCTACACCTTC

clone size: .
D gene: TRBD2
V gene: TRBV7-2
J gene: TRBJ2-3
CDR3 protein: CASSPQAGAGDTQYF
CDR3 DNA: TGTGCCAGCAGTCCCCAAGCGGGAGCAGGGGATACGCAGTATTTT

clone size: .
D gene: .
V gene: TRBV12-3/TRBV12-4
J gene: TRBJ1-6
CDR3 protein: CASSLSGPGSPLHF
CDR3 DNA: TGTGCCAGCAGCCTATCGGGCCCGGGGTCACCCCTCCACTTT

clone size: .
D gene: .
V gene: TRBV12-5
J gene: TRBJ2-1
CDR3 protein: CASGFLDEQFF
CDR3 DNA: TGTGCTAGTGGTTTCTTGGATGAGCAGTTCTTC

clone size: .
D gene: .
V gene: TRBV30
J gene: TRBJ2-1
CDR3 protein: CAWSLRGGFFEQFF
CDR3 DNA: TGTGCCTGGAGCCTTAGGGGCGGGTTCTTTGAGCAGTTCTTC

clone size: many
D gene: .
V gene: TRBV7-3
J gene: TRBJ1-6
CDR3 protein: CASSSRPVPDSPLHF
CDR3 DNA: TGTGCCAGCAGCTCCCGACCGGTACCTGATTCACCCCTCCACTTT

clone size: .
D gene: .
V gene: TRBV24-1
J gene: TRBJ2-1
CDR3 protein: CATSSGSPYNEQFF
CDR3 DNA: TGTGCCACCAGCTCCGGCTCACCCTACAATGAGCAGTTCTTC

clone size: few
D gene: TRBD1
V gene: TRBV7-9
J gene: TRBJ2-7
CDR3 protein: CASSSSGTGRSYEQYF
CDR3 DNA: TGTGCCAGCAGCTCCTCCGGGACAGGGAGATCCTACGAGCAGTACTTC

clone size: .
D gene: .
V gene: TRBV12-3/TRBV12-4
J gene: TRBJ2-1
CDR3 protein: CASSGLSTNEQFF
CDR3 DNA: TGTGCCAGCAGCGGACTCTCGACCAATGAGCAGTTCTTC

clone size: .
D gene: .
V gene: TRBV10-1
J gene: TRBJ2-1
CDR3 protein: CASSERSGSNEQFF
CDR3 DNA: TGCGCCAGCAGTGAGAGGTCTGGAAGCAATGAGCAGTTCTTC

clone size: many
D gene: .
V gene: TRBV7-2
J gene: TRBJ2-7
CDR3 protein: CATAGGDGDYEQYF
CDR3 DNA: TGTGCCACCGCGGGCGGAGACGGGGACTACGAGCAGTACTTC

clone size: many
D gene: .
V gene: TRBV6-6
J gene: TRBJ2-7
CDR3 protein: CASRPRGRSYEQYF
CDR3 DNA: TGTGCCAGCAGGCCGCGGGGTCGCTCCTACGAGCAGTACTTC

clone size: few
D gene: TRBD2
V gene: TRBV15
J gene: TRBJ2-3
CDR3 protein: CATSRDLAGDTDTQYF
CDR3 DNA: TGTGCCACCAGCAGAGACCTAGCGGGTGACACAGATACGCAGTATTTT

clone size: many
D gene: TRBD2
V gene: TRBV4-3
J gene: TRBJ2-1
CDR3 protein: CASSQSQGTSRYNEQFF
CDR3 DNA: TGCGCCAGCAGCCAAAGCCAAGGGACTAGCAGGTACAATGAGCAGTTCTTC

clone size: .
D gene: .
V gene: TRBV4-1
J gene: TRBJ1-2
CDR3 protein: CASSQGRGGYGYTF
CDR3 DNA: TGCGCCAGCAGCCAAGGACGGGGTGGCTATGGCTACACCTTC

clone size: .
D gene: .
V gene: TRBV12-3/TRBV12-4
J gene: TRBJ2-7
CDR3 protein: CASSATTRAHEQYF
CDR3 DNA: TGTGCCAGCAGTGCCACCACCAGGGCCCACGAGCAGTACTTC

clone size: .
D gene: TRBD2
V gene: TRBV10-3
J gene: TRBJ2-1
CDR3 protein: CAISGVAGAYNEQFF
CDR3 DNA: TGTGCCATCAGTGGGGTAGCGGGGGCCTACAATGAGCAGTTCTTC

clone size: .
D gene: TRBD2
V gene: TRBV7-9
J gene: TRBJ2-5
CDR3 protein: CASSYSSGGAPRTQYF
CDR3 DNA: TGTGCCAGCAGCTACTCTAGCGGGGGAGCCCCGAGGACCCAGTACTTC

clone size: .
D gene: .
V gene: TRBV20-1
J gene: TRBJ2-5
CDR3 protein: CSARDLGKTQYF
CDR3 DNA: TGCAGTGCTAGAGATTTGGGAAAGACCCAGTACTTC

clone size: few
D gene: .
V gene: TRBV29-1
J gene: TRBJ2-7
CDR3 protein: CSVRPVLGYEQYF
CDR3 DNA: TGCAGCGTGAGACCGGTTTTGGGCTACGAGCAGTACTTC

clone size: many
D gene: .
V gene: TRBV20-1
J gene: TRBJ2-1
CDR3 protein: CSARDMARAIYNEQFF
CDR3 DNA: TGCAGTGCTAGAGATATGGCCAGGGCGATTTACAATGAGCAGTTCTTC

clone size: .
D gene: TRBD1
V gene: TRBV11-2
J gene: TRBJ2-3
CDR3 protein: CASSSGVGTGGDTQYF
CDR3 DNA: TGTGCCAGCAGCTCAGGCGTGGGGACAGGGGGAGACACGCAGTATTTT

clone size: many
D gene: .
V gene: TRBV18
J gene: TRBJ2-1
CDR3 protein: CASSPGRNEQFF
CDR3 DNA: TGTGCCAGCAGCCCCGGGAGAAATGAGCAGTTCTTC

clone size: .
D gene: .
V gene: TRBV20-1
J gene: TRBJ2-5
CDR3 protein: CSARDWGSIAQETQYF
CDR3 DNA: TGCAGTGCTAGAGATTGGGGGTCTATAGCCCAAGAGACCCAGTACTTC

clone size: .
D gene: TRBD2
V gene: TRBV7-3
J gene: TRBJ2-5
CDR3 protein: CASSLTSGGTFQETQYF
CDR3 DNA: TGTGCCAGCAGCTTAACCAGCGGGGGGACTTTCCAAGAGACCCAGTACTTC

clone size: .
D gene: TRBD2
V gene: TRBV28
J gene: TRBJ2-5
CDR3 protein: CASSLPGRAGGQETQYF
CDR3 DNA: TGTGCCAGCAGTCTCCCTGGGCGAGCGGGGGGCCAAGAGACCCAGTACTTC